The present TCR beta chain was sequenced within a study of cytotoxic CD8 clonotypes in ibrutinib-treated CLL (dated by TCRdb to the early 2020s). Regarding the complete study: The cohort had 11 relapsed/refractory and some 15 treatment-naive patients; 17 to 18 were IGHV unmutated. Cryopreserved peripheral blood mononuclear cells were obtained before treatment, at response, and at either sustained remission or disease progression. Samples averaged 255,043 productive templates and tens of thousands of productive rearrangements. Samples at response were collected after a median of about 12 months of treatment, with a range of about 6 to 36 months. Responses were partial in around 24 patients and complete in 2; after median 68 months follow-up, some 14 stayed in remission and 12 progressed. Longitudinal samples were obtainable from about 30% of the 86 participants in the trial. The study at large found these results: Sampling times were not matched between sustained-remission and progressing patients, and lymph node repertoires were not studied. Baseline clonality was found to be higher than that of age-matched healthy donors and was strongly correlated with circulating CD8+ T-cell counts. Public clonotypes were rare and either shrank or stayed stable during treatment, and the rise in clonality at ibrutinib response reflected expansion of private clonotypes. Clonality increased at ibrutinib response, stayed stable in sustained remission, and fell back toward baseline at progression.

On a MiSeq, deep resolution sequencing aimed for a depth between 1 in 1 million and 1 in 200,000 T cells, with each clonotype covered 10x on average. TCR beta libraries were generated with the immunoSEQ hsTCRB Kit. On the study's bioinformatics: Data were analyzed with ImmunoSEQ Data Assistant and ImmunoSEQ Analyzer, with V, D and J genes assigned per IMGT definitions. Clonality, which ranges from 0 to 1, was calculated by subtracting the normalized Shannon entropy of productive rearrangement frequencies from one. Only overrepresented clonotypes making up at least 0.05% of each patient's repertoire were included in the public clonotype analysis. Some 13 repertoires from age-matched healthy donors, obtained from immuneACCESS, served as clonality controls. TCRdb's version of the immuneACCESS table is confined to in-frame rearrangements and falls short of the full clone set. An unresolved V gene accounts for under half of the shortfall where checked; the remainder is of unknown origin. V and J calls and clone size are those listed in that table; D and trimming were worked out from the DNA. This sample is represented by approximately 7,100 clones; around four fifths of them were singletons. The top ten constitute less than 4% of the sample.

The junction shows trimming of 2 bases on V and 3 bases on J, plus 5 bases between the germline ends. CDR1 is given as GTSNPN and CDR2 as SVGIG, both from the germline V gene (reference sequence). Including the terminal cysteine and phenylalanine, the CDR3 comprises 13 residues. Only the CDR3 DNA is retained, 39 bases long and in frame from the first base. About this clone itself: Its specific antigen is unknown. Qualities for individual bases were not recorded, and no much larger clone is one base off.

For TCR beta library preparation, roughly 2 micrograms of genomic DNA were extracted from the cryopreserved PBMCs. Longitudinal blood samples from CLL patients on ibrutinib monotherapy underwent high-throughput TCR beta sequencing. The patients were enrolled in a single-center, open-label phase 2 trial of ibrutinib monotherapy. The clonotype was recovered from a human donor with chronic lymphocytic leukemia. Sequencing used PBMCs, obtained before ibrutinib treatment. The chain was built from TRBV30 and TRBJ2-6; the D gene remains uncertain. The bases are TGTGCCTGGAGTCCCGTTGGGGCCAACGTCCTGACTTTC. This sequence encodes CAWSPVGANVLTF.